The rows below give T cell receptor beta chains drawn from one sample of a study of T cell responses to AZD1222 COVID-19 vaccine. The table came from immunoSEQ multiplex PCR; TCRdb's copy has only in-frame clones and leaves some out. The repertoire holds 65,000 to 80,000 clones, about 92% seen once, with 6% to 8.5% in the top ten. The sequencing used peripheral blood, collected on day 0 of MenACWY control vaccination. The receptors were sampled from an adult in good health. CDR3s include the opening cysteine and the closing phenylalanine or tryptophan. Each record gives: D gene, V gene, J gene, clone size, CDR3 DNA, CDR3 protein. A D gene is named only where the DNA matches it firmly. Size is stated for part of the rows, as once, few or many counts, or as a class when the clone is expanded.

TRBD1	TRBV5-4	TRBJ1-6	-	TGTGCCAGCAGCATTTCGACAGGGGTGGCGAATTCACCCCTCCACTTT	CASSISTGVANSPLHF
TRBD2	TRBV24-1	TRBJ2-1	-	TGTGCCACCAGTGATGCCACGGGGGGCTCCTACAATGAGCAGTTCTTC	CATSDATGGSYNEQFF
-	TRBV12-3/TRBV12-4	TRBJ1-1	few	TGTGCCACCCTTCGGGGACCTGAAGCTTTCTTT	CATLRGPEAFF
TRBD1	TRBV28	TRBJ2-2	-	TGTGCCAGCAGTTTATCCCCAGGGGGCAACACCGGGGAGCTGTTTTTT	CASSLSPGGNTGELFF
-	TRBV5-1	TRBJ1-1	-	TGCGCCAGCAGCCTCACAGGGAGTGGCATGGGCATGAACACTGAAGCTTTCTTT	CASSLTGSGMGMNTEAFF
TRBD2	TRBV6-6	TRBJ2-2	-	TGTGCCAGCAGTTACAGGCGGGGGATCGCCGGGGAGCTGTTTTTT	CASSYRRGIAGELFF
TRBD1	TRBV5-6	TRBJ2-1	once	TGTGCCAGCAGCGCCGGGACAGGGAGAAATGAGCAGTTCTTC	CASSAGTGRNEQFF
-	TRBV19	TRBJ2-2	-	TGTGCCAGTAGTCGGCAGGACAGTCTCACCGGGGAGCTGTTTTTT	CASSRQDSLTGELFF
-	TRBV7-9	TRBJ2-2	-	TGTGCCAGCAGCTTAGCCCCTGGAGGGATCGGCGGGGAGCTGTTTTTT	CASSLAPGGIGGELFF
-	TRBV28	TRBJ1-1	-	TGTGCCAGCAGTTTCAGGGGAGTTAGGACTGAAGCTTTCTTT	CASSFRGVRTEAFF
TRBD1	TRBV10-3	TRBJ2-1	-	TGTGCCATCAGTGAGTCGGGACAGTTCAATGAGCAGTTCTTC	CAISESGQFNEQFF
TRBD1	TRBV6-6	TRBJ1-1	-	TGTGCCAGCAGCAACCCGGACAGGGGGAACACTGAAGCTTTCTTT	CASSNPDRGNTEAFF
-	TRBV28	TRBJ2-7	-	TGTGCCAGTTCGACAGGGAGGAACGAGCAGTACTTC	CASSTGRNEQYF
-	TRBV4-3	TRBJ1-1	once	TGCGCCAGCAGCCAAGCAGGGTACACTGAAGCTTTCTTT	CASSQAGYTEAFF
-	TRBV5-8	TRBJ1-5	-	TGTGCCAGCAGCTTGCAGCGGGGGAGCAATCAGCCCCAGCATTTT	CASSLQRGSNQPQHF
TRBD1	TRBV19	TRBJ1-5	-	TGTGCCAGTAGTGACAGGGGGAACGGGATTCAGCCCCAGCATTTT	CASSDRGNGIQPQHF
-	TRBV29-1	TRBJ1-2	-	TGCAGCGTTGAACTCAGAAACTATGGCTACACCTTC	CSVELRNYGYTF
-	TRBV24-1	TRBJ2-3	-	TGTGCCACCAGTGACACAGATACGCAGTATTTT	CATSDTDTQYF
-	TRBV4-3	TRBJ1-4	-	TGCGCCAGCAGCTATCAAACAGCATCGCAAAATGAAAAACTGTTTTTT	CASSYQTASQNEKLFF
-	TRBV7-2	TRBJ1-1	-	TGTGCCAGCAGCTTTACCGGGAGAGGGACTGAAGCTTTCTTT	CASSFTGRGTEAFF
TRBD2	TRBV12-5	TRBJ2-1	-	TGTGCTAGTGGTTTGGTGGGACTAGAAGTCAATGAGCAGTTCTTC	CASGLVGLEVNEQFF
-	TRBV4-3	TRBJ1-3	-	TGCGCCAGCAGCCAGGAGGGGGGAAACACCATATATTTT	CASSQEGGNTIYF
TRBD1	TRBV12-3/TRBV12-4	TRBJ2-7	-	TGTGCCAGCAGCGACAGGGACGCGAACGAGCAGTACTTC	CASSDRDANEQYF
-	TRBV6-2/TRBV6-3	TRBJ2-7	-	TGTGCCAGCAGTTACTTTTACAGGGGACTCACCTACGAGCAGTACTTC	CASSYFYRGLTYEQYF
-	TRBV5-4	TRBJ1-1	-	TGTGCCAGCAGCCTCCAGGGTGCGGGAACTGAAGCTTTCTTT	CASSLQGAGTEAFF
-	TRBV19	TRBJ1-4	-	TGTGCCAGTAGTAGCAGGGGTGGCGAAAAACTGTTTTTT	CASSSRGGEKLFF
TRBD1	TRBV27	TRBJ2-6	-	TGTGCCAGCAGTTCTCGGGACAGGGGAGGCTCTGGGGCCAACGTCCTGACTTTC	CASSSRDRGGSGANVLTF
TRBD1	TRBV5-1	TRBJ2-7	-	TGCGCCAGCAGAGAATCCAGGGGGCTGCCCTACGAGCAGTACTTC	CASRESRGLPYEQYF
TRBD1	TRBV28	TRBJ1-1	-	TGTGCCAGCAGTTCGGGACAGGGGAACACTGAAGCTTTCTTT	CASSSGQGNTEAFF
-	TRBV28	TRBJ2-7	-	TGTGCCAGCAGACTAGCCAAGAGCTCCTACGAGCAGTACTTC	CASRLAKSSYEQYF
TRBD1	TRBV29-1	TRBJ1-1	-	TGCAGCGCACCGGGACAGGGAGGATCGGGTGAAGCTTTCTTT	CSAPGQGGSGEAFF
-	TRBV5-4	TRBJ2-3	-	TGTGCCAGCAGCTTGGCAGGTTCTGGGGGTCCGGGCACAGATACGCAGTATTTT	CASSLAGSGGPGTDTQYF
TRBD2	TRBV19	TRBJ2-5	-	TGTGCCAGTAGTATTTCGACTAGCGGGCAAGAGACCCAGTACTTC	CASSISTSGQETQYF
-	TRBV6-5	TRBJ2-7	-	TGTGCCAGCAGCCGAACAGGGAATTCCGCCGAGCAGTACTTC	CASSRTGNSAEQYF
-	TRBV7-9	TRBJ1-2	once	TGTGCCAGCAGCTTAGACGGAACCCCGACCCACACCTTC	CASSLDGTPTHTF
-	TRBV5-6	TRBJ1-5	-	TGTGCCAGCAGCTTTGGCCGTCGGCGGGGAGGTATTAGCAATCAGCCCCAGCATTTT	CASSFGRRRGGISNQPQHF
-	TRBV10-3	TRBJ1-5	-	TGTGCCATCAGCTTAGGGCGTTTGGGTCAGCCCCAGCATTTT	CAISLGRLGQPQHF
-	TRBV12-3/TRBV12-4	TRBJ1-6	once	TGTGCCAGCAGTTTCCTAGGGAATTCACCCCTCCACTTT	CASSFLGNSPLHF
-	TRBV4-3	TRBJ1-4	-	TGCGCCAGCAGACAGGGAGGAGAAAAACTGTTTTTT	CASRQGGEKLFF
-	TRBV12-5	TRBJ2-2	-	TGTGCTAGTGCTTTGGGGGATCTGAACACCGGGGAGCTGTTTTTT	CASALGDLNTGELFF
TRBD1	TRBV10-3	TRBJ1-1	-	TGTGCCATCAGTGAGCGAGGGACAGGGGGGACTGAAGCTTTCTTT	CAISERGTGGTEAFF
-	TRBV2	TRBJ1-5	-	TGTGCCAGCAGTGCCCTACAGGGCAATCAGCCCCAGCATTTT	CASSALQGNQPQHF
TRBD2	TRBV7-6	TRBJ2-7	-	TGTGCCAGCAGCCGACTAGCTTCGGGGGAGCAGTACTTC	CASSRLASGEQYF